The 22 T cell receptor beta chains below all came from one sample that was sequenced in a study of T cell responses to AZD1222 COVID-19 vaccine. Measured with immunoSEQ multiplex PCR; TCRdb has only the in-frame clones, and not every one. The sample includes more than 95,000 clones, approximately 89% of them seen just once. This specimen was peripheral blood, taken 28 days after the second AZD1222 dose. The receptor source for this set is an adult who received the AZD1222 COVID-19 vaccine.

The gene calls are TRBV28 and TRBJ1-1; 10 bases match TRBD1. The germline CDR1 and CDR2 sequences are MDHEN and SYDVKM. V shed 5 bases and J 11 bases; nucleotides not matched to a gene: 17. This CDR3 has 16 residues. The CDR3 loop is CASSPAGDRGRKWAFF. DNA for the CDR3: TGTGCCAGCAGTCCCGCCGGGGACAGGGGCCGCAAGTGGGCTTTCTTT.

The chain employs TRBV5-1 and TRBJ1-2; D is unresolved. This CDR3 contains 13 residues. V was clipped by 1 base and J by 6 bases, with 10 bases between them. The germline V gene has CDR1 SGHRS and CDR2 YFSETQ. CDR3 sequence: CASSLLQRDGYTF. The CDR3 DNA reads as TGCGCCAGCAGCTTGCTTCAGAGGGATGGCTACACCTTC. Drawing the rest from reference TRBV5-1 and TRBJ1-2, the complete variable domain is KAGVTQTPRYLIKTRGQQVTLSCSPISGHRSVSWYQQTPGQGLQFLFEYFSETQRNKGNFPGRFSGRQFSNSRSEMNVSTLELGDSALYLCASSLLQRDGYTFGSGTRLTVV.

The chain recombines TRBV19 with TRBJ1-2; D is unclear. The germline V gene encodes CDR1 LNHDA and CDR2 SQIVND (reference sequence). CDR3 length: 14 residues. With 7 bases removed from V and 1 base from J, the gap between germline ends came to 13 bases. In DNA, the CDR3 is TGTGCCAGTATGCGGGAAAATGGTAACTATGGCTACACCTTC. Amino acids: CASMRENGNYGYTF.

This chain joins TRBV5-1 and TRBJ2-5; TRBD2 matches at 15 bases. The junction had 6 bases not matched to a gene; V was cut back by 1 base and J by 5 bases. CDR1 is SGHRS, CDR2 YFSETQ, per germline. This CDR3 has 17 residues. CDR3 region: CASSLLRTSGGDETQYF. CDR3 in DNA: TGCGCCAGCAGCTTGCTCCGGACTAGCGGGGGGGACGAGACCCAGTACTTC.

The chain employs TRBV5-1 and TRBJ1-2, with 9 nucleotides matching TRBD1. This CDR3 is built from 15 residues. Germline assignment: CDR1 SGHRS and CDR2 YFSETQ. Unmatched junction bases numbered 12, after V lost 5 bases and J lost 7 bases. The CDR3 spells CASRPPGTGLGGYTF. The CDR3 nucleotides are TGCGCCAGCAGACCCCCCGGGACAGGGCTGGGTGGCTACACCTTC.

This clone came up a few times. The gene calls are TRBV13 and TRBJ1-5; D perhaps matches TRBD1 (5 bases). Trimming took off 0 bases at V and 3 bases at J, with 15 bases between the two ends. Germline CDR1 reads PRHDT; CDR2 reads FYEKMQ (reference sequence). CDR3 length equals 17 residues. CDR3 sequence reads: CASSLGRGHLTNQPQHF. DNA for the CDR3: TGTGCCAGCAGCTTAGGTCGAGGACACCTTACCAATCAGCCCCAGCATTTT. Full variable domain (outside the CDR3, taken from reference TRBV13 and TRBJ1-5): AAGVIQSPRHLIKEKRETATLKCYPIPRHDTVYWYQQGPGQDPQFLISFYEKMQSDKGSIPDRFSAQQFSDYHSELNMSSLELGDSALYFCASSLGRGHLTNQPQHFGDGTRLSIL.

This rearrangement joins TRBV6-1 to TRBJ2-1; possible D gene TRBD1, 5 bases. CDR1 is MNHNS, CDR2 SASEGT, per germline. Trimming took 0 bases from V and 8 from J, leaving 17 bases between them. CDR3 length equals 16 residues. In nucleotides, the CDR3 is TGTGCCAGCAGTGAAGCCGCAGGGAATGCCCTCTATGAGCAGTTCTTC. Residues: CASSEAAGNALYEQFF.

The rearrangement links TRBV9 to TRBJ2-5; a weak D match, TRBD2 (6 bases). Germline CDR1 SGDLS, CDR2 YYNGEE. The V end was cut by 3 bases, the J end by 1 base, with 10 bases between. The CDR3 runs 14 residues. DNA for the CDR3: TGTGCCAGCAGCGCGGGGACTTTCCAAGAGACCCAGTACTTC. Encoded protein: CASSAGTFQETQYF. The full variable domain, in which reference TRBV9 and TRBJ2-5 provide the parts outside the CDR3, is DSGVTQTPKHLITATGQRVTLRCSPRSGDLSVYWYQQSLDQGLQFLIQYYNGEERAKGNILERFSAQQFPDLHSELNLSSLELGDSALYFCASSAGTFQETQYFGPGTRLLVL.

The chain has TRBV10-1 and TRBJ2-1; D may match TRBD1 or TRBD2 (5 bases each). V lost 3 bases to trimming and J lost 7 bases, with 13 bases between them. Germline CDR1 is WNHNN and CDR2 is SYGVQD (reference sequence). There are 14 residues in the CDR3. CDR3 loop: CASSETGRLNEQFF. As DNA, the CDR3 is TGCGCCAGCAGTGAAACGGGACGCCTAAATGAGCAGTTCTTC.

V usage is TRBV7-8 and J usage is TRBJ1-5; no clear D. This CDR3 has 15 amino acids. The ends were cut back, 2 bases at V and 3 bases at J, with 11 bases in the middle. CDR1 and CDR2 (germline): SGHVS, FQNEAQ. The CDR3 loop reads CASSLSPEHNQPQHF. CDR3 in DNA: TGTGCCAGCAGCTTATCGCCAGAACACAATCAGCCCCAGCATTTT.

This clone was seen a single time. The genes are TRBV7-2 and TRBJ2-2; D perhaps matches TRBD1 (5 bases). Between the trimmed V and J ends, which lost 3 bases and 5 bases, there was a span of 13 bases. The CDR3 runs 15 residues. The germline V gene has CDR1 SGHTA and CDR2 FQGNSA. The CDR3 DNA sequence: TGTGCCAGCAGCTTTGACAGCCCCCGGACCGGGGAGCTGTTTTTT. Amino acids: CASSFDSPRTGELFF. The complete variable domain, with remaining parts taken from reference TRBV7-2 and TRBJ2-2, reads GAGVSQSPSNKVTEKGKDVELRCDPISGHTALYWYRQSLGQGLEFLIYFQGNSAPDKSGLPSDRFSAERTGGSVSTLTIQRTQQEDSAVYLCASSFDSPRTGELFFGEGSRLTVL.

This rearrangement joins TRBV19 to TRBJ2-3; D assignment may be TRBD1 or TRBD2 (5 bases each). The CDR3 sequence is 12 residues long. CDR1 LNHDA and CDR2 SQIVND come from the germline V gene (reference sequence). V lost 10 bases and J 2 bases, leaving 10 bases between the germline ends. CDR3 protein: CATRDDTDTQYF. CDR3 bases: TGTGCCACACGGGACGACACAGATACGCAGTATTTT.

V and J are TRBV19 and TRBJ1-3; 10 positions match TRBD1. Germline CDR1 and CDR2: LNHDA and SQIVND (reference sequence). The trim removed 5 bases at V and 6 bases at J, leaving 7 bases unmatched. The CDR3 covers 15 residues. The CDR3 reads CASSSTGGLENTIYF. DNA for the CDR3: TGTGCCAGTAGTTCGACAGGGGGCCTGGAAAACACCATATATTTT.

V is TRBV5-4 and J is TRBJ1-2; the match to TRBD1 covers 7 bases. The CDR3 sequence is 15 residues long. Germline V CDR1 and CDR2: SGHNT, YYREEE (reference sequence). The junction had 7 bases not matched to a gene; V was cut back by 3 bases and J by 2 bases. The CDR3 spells CASSSYSQGNYGYTF. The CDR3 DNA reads TGTGCCAGCAGCTCCTACTCACAGGGGAACTATGGCTACACCTTC. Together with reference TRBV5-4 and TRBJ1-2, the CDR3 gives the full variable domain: ETGVTQSPTHLIKTRGQQVTLRCSSQSGHNTVSWYQQALGQGPQFIFQYYREEENGRGNFPPRFSGLQFPNYSSELNVNALELDDSALYLCASSSYSQGNYGYTFGSGTRLTVV.

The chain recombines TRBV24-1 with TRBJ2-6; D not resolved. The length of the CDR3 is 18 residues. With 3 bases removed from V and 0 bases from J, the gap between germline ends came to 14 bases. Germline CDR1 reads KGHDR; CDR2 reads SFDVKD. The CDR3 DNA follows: TGTGCCACCAGTGATCCCCCCGGGCGTGGCTCTGGGGCCAACGTCCTGACTTTC. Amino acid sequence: CATSDPPGRGSGANVLTF.

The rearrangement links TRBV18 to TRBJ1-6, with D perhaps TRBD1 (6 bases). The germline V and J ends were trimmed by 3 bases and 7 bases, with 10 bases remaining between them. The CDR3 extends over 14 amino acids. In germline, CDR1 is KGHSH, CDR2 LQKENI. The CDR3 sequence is CASSPGTINSPLHF. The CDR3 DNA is TGTGCCAGCTCACCCGGGACAATAAATTCACCCCTCCACTTT. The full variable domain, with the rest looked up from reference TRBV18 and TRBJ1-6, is NAGVMQNPRHLVRRRGQEARLRCSPMKGHSHVYWYRQLPEEGLKFMVYLQKENIIDESGMPKERFSAEFPKEGPSILRIQQVVRGDSAAYFCASSPGTINSPLHFGNGTRLTVT.

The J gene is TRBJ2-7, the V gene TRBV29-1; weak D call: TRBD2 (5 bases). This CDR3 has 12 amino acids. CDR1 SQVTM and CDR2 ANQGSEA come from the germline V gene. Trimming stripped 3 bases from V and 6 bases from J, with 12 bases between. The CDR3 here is CSVDGRAGEQYF. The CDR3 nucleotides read TGCAGCGTTGATGGGAGAGCCGGCGAGCAGTACTTC.

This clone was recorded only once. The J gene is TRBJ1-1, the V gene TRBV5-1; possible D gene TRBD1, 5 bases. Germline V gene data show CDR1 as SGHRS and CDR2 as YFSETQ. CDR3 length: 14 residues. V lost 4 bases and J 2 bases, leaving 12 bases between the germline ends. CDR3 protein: CASSGAGVNTEAFF. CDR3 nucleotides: TGCGCCAGCAGCGGGGCGGGGGTTAACACTGAAGCTTTCTTT.

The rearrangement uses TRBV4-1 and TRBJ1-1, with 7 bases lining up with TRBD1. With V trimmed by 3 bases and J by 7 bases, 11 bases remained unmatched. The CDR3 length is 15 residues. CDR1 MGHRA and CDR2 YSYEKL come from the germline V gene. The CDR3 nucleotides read TGCGCCAGCAGCCATACAGACCGGGACAGAGATGAAGCTTTCTTT. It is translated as CASSHTDRDRDEAFF.

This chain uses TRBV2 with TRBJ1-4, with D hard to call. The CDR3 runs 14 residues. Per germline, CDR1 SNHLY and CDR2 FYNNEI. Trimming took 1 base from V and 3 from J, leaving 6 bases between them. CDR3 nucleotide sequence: TGTGCCAGCAGTGAAGGGCAGCCTAATGAAAAACTGTTTTTT. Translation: CASSEGQPNEKLFF.

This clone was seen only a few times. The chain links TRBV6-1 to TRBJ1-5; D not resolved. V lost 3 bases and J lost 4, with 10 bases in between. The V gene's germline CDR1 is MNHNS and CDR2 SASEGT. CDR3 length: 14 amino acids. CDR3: CASSDRGTNQPQHF. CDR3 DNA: TGTGCCAGCAGTGACCGGGGAACAAATCAGCCCCAGCATTTT.

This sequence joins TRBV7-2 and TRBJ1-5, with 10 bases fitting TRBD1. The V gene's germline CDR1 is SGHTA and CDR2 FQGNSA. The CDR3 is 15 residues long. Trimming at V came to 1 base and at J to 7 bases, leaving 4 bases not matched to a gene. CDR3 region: CASSLVGTGVQPQHF. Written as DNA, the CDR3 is TGTGCCAGCAGCTTAGTGGGGACAGGGGTACAGCCCCAGCATTTT.